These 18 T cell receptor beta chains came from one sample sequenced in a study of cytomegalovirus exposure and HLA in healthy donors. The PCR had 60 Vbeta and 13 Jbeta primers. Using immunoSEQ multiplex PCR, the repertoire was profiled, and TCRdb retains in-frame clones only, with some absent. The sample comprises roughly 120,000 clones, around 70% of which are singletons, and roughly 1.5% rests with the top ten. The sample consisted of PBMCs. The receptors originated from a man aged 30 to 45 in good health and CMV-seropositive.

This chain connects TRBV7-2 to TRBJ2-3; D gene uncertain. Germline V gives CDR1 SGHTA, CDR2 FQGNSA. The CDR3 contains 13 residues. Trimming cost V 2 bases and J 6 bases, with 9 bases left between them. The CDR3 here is CASSLNSVDTQYF. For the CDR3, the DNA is TGTGCCAGCAGCTTAAACTCGGTGGATACGCAGTATTTT.

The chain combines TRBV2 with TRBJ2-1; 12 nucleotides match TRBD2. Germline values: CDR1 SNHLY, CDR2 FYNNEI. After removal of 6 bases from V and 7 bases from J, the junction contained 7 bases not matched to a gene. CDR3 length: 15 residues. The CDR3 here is CASSPTSGRLNEQFF. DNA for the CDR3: TGTGCCAGCAGCCCCACTAGCGGGAGGTTGAATGAGCAGTTCTTC. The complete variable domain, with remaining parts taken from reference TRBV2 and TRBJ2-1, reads EPEVTQTPSHQVTQMGQEVILRCVPISNHLYFYWYRQILGQKVEFLVSFYNNEISEKSEIFDDQFSVERPDGSNFTLKIRSTKLEDSAMYFCASSPTSGRLNEQFFGPGTRLTVL.

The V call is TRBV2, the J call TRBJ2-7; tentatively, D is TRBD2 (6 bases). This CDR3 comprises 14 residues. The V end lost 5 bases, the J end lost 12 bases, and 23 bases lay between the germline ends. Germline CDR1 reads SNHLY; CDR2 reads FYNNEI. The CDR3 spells CASSNDFSGSNPYF. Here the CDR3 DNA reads TGTGCCAGCAGTAACGACTTTAGCGGCTCAAATCCGTACTTC.

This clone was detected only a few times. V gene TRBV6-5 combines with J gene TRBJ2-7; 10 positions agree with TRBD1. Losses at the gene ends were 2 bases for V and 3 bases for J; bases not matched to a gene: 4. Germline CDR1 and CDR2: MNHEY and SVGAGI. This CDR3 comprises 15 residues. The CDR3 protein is CASSYGTGDNYEQYF. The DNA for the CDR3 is TGTGCCAGCAGTTACGGGACAGGGGATAACTACGAGCAGTACTTC.

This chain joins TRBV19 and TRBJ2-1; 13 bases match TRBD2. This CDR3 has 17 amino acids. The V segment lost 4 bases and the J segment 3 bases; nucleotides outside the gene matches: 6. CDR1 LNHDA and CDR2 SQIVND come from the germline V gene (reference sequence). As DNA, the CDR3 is TGTGCCAGTAGTACAACTAGCGGGAGGGCGGGCTACAATGAGCAGTTCTTC. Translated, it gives CASSTTSGRAGYNEQFF.

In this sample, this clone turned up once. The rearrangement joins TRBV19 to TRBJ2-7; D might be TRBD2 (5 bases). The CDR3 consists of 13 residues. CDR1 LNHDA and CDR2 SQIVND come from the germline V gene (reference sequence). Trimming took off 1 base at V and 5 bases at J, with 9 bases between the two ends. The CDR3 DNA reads TGTGCCAGTAGTATAGTATCCGGGGACGAGCAGTACTTC. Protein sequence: CASSIVSGDEQYF.

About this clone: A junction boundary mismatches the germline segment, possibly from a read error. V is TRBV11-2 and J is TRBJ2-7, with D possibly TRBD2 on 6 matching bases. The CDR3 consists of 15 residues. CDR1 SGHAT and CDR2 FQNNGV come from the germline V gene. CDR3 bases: TGTGCCAGCAGCTTAGTAGCGGTGAGCTCCTACGAGCAGTATTTC. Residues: CASSLVAVSSYEQYF. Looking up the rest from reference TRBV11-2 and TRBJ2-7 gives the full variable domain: EAGVAQSPRYKIIEKRQSVAFWCNPISGHATLYWYQQILGQGPKLLIQFQNNGVVDDSQLPKDRFSAERLKGVDSTLKIQPAKLEDSAVYLCASSLVAVSSYEQYFGPGTRLTVT.

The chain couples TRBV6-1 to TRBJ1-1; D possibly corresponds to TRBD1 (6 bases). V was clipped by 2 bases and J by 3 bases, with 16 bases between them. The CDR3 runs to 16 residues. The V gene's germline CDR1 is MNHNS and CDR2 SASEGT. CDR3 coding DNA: TGTGCCAGCAGTGAAAGACCCGGGACAACCTACACTGAAGCTTTCTTT. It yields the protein CASSERPGTTYTEAFF.

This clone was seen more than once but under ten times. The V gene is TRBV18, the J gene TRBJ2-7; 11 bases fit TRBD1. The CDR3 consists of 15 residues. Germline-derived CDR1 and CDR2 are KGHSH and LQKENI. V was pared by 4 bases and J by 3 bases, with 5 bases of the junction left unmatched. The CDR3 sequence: CASSLTGTGGYEQYF. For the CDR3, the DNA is TGTGCCAGCTCACTTACCGGGACAGGGGGCTACGAGCAGTACTTC.

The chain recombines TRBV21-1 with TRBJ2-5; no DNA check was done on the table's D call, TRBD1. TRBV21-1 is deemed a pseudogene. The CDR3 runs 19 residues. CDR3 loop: CASSIKVGTGDGYQETQYF. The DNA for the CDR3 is TGTGCCAGCAGCATAAAAGTGGGTACAGGAGACGGGTACCAAGAGACCCAGTACTTC.

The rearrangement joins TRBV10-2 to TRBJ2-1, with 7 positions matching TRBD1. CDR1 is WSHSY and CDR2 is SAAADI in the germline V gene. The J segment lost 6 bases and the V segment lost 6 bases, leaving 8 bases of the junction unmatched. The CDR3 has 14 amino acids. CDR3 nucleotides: TGCGCCAGCAGCGATCCAGGGGGATCCAATGAGCAGTTCTTC. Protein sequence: CASSDPGGSNEQFF.

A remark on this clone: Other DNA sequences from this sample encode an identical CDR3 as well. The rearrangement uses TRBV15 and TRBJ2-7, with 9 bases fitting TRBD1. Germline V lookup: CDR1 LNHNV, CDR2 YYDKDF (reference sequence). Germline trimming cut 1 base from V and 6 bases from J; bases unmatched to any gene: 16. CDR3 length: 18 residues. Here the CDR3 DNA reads TGTGCCACCAGCAGAGCGCCGTTTGTGACAGGGGGAGGCTCCGAGCAGTACTTC. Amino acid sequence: CATSRAPFVTGGGSEQYF.

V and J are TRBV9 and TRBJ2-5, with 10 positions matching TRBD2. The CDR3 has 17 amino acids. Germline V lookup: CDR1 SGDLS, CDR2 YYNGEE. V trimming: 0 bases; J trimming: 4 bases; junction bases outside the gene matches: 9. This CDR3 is CASSVGGRGLALETQYF. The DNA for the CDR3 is TGTGCCAGCAGCGTAGGGGGTCGGGGACTAGCGCTAGAGACCCAGTACTTC.

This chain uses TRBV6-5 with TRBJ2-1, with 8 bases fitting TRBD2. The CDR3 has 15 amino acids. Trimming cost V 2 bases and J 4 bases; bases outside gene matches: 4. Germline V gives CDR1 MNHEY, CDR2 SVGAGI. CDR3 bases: TGTGCCAGCAGTTACGTAGTAGCGGGATACAATGAGCAGTTCTTC. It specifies CASSYVVAGYNEQFF.

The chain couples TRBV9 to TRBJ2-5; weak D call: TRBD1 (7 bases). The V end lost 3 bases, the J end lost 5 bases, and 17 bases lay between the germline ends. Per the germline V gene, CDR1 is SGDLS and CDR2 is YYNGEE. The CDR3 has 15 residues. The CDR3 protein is CASSGGDSERETQYF. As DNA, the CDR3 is TGTGCCAGCAGCGGGGGGGACAGCGAGCGGGAGACCCAGTACTTC.

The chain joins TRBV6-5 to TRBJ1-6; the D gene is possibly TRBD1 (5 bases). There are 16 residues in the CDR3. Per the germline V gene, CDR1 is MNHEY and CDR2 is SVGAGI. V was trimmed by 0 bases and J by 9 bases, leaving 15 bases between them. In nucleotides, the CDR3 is TGTGCCAGCAGTTACTCGTGGGGGGAGGGCGCTTCACCCCTCCACTTT. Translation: CASSYSWGEGASPLHF.

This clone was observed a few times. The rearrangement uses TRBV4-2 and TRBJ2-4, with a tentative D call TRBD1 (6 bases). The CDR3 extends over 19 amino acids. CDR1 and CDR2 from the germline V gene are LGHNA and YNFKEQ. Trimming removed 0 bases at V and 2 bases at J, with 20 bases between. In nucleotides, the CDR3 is TGTGCCAGCAGCCAAGATACGGGGTGGGGGCAGGGGACCAAAAACATTCAGTACTTC. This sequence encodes CASSQDTGWGQGTKNIQYF.

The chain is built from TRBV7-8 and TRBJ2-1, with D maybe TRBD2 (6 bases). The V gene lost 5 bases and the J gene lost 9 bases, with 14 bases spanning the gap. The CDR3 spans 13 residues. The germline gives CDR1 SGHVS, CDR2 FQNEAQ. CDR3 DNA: TGTGCCAGCAGCAACGGGCGGGAAAGTGAGCAGTTCTTC. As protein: CASSNGRESEQFF.